This note documents a single TCR beta chain sequence. Its antigen remains unknown. These data come from a study of CD8 T cells in ankylosing spondylitis. Study outcomes and limitations: The study identified a TCR beta motif of under ten highly homologous variants that appeared characteristic of ankylosing spondylitis blood.

For TCR beta, libraries came from quantitative 5'-RACE with molecular barcodes. TCRdb reanalysed the 5' RACE reads using MiXCR and keeps one entry per CDR3 protein. The sample has 500,000 to 550,000 distinct CDR3 sequences; 9.5% to 15% are singletons. The TCR originated in a male donor with ankylosing spondylitis. The sample taken for sequencing was blood, either unsorted or a sorted T cell fraction (not recorded which).

CDR3 residues: CASSRGTFGELFF. The DNA for the CDR3 is TGTGCCAGCAGCCGCGGGACTTTCGGGGAGCTGTTTTTT. V usage is TRBV3-1 and J usage is TRBJ2-2; tentative D call: TRBD2 (6 bases). Germline assignment: CDR1 LGHDT and CDR2 YNNKEL (reference sequence). There are 13 residues in the CDR3. The V end was cut by 4 bases, the J end by 7 bases, with 10 bases between.